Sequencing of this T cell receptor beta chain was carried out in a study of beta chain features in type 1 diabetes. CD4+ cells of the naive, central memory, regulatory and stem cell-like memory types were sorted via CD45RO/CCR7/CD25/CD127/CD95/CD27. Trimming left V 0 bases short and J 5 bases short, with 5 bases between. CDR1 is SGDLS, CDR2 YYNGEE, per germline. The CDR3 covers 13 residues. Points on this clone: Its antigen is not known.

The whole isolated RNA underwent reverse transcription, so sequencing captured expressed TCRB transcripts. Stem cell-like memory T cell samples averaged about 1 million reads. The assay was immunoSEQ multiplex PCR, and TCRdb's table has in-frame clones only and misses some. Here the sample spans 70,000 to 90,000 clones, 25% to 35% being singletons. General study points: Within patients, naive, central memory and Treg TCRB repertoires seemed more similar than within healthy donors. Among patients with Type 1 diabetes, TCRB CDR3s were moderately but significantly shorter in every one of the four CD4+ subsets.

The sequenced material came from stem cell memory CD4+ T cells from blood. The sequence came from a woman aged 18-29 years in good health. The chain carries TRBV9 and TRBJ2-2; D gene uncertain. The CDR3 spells CASSVDTTGELFF. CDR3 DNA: TGTGCCAGCAGCGTAGATACTACCGGGGAGCTGTTTTTT.